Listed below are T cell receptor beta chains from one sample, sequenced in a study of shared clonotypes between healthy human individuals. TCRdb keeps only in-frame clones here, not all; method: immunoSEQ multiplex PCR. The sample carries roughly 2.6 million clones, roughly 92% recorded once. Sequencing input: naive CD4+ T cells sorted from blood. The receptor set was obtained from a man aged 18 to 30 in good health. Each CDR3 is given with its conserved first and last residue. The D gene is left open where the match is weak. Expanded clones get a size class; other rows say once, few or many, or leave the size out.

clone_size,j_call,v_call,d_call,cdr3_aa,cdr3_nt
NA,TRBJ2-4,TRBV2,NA,CASRPGRQNIQYF,TGTGCCAGCAGACCGGGACGCCAAAACATTCAGTACTTC
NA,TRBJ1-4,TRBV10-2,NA,CASTEGPPGEKLFF,TGCGCCAGCACCGAGGGCCCGCCTGGGGAAAAACTGTTTTTT
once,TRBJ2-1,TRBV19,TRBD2,CASSPPPGTSGRYEQFF,TGTGCCAGTAGTCCCCCCCCGGGGACTAGCGGGAGATATGAGCAGTTCTTC
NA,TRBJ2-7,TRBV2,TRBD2,CASSEKRGGNNEQYF,TGTGCCAGCAGTGAAAAGCGGGGGGGGAACAACGAGCAGTACTTC
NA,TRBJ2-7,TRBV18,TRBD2,CASSPQTSGYEQYF,TGTGCCAGCTCACCTCAGACTAGCGGTTACGAGCAGTACTTC
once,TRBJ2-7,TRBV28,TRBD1,CASSKLDRDFDEQYF,TGTGCCAGCAGCAAATTGGACAGGGACTTTGACGAGCAGTACTTC
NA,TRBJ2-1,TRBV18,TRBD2,CASSPSSGTDEQFF,TGTGCCAGCTCACCGTCTAGCGGGACGGATGAGCAGTTCTTC
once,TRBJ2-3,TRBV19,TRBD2,CASSSPPTSGRATDTQYF,TGTGCCAGTAGTTCTCCCCCTACAAGCGGGAGGGCCACAGATACGCAGTATTTT
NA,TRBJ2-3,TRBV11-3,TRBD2,CASSFGEGQTQYF,TGTGCCAGCAGCTTTGGGGAGGGGCAGACGCAGTATTTT
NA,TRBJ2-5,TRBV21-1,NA,CASRKPIPRKPPRLAAQETQYF,TGTGCCAGCAGGAAGCCCATTCCCCGGAAGCCCCCTCGACTAGCGGCACAAGAGACCCAGTACTTC
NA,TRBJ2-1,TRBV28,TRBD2,CASSRTSGGVYNEQFF,TGTGCCAGCAGCCGGACTAGCGGGGGGGTTTACAATGAGCAGTTCTTC
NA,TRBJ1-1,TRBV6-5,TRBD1,CASRPTGVNTEAFF,TGTGCCAGCAGGCCCACAGGGGTGAACACTGAAGCTTTCTTT
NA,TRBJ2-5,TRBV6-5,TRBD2,CASSPGTIQETQYF,TGTGCCAGCAGCCCGGGGACTATCCAAGAGACCCAGTACTTC
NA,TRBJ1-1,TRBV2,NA,CASSEQGGNTEAFF,TGTGCCAGCAGTGAACAGGGAGGGAACACTGAAGCTTTCTTT